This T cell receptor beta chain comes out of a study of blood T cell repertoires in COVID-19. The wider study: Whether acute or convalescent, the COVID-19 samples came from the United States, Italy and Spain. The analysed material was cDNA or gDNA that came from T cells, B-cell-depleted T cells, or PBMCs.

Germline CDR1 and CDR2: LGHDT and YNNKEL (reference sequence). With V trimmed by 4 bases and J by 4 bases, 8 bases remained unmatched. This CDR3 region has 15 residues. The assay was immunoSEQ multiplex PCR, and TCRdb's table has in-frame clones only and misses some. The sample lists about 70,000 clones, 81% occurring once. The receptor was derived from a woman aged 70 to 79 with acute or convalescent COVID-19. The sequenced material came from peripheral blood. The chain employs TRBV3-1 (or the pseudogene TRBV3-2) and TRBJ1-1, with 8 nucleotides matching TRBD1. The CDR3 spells CASSPLGQGRTEAFF. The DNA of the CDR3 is TGTGCCAGCAGCCCTCTCGGACAGGGACGCACTGAAGCTTTCTTT.